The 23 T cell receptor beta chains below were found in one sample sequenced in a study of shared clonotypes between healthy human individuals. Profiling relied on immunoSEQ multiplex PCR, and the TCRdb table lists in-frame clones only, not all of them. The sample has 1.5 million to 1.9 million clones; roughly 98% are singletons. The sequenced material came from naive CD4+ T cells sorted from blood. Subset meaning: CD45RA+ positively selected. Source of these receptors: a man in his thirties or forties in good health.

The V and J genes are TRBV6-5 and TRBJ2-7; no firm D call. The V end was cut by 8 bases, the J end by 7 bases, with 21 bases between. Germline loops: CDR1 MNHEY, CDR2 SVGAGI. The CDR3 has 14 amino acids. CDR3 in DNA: TGTGCCAGCGGTTCGCGAGCCCCCATTGTAGAGCAGTACTTC. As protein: CASGSRAPIVEQYF.

CDR3 residues: CASSPPSSGEKLFF. DNA of the CDR3: TGCGCCAGCAGCCCCCCCTCATCGGGAGAAAAACTGTTTTTT. The chain combines TRBV5-1 with TRBJ1-4, with D unresolved. This CDR3 comprises 14 residues. Per the germline V gene, CDR1 is SGHRS and CDR2 is YFSETQ. V dropped 4 bases and J dropped 8 bases, with 15 bases sitting between them. The full variable domain, in which reference TRBV5-1 and TRBJ1-4 provide the parts outside the CDR3, is KAGVTQTPRYLIKTRGQQVTLSCSPISGHRSVSWYQQTPGQGLQFLFEYFSETQRNKGNFPGRFSGRQFSNSRSEMNVSTLELGDSALYLCASSPPSSGEKLFFGSGTQLSVL.

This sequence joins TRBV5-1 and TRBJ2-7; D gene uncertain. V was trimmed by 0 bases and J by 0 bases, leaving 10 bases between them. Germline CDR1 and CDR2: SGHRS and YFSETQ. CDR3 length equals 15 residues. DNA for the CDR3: TGCGCCAGCAGCTTGGACCCCTCCAACTCCTACGAGCAGTACTTC. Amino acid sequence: CASSLDPSNSYEQYF.

The CDR3 spells CASSPQTSTDTQYF. As DNA, the CDR3 is TGTGCCAGCAGTCCCCAGACTAGCACAGATACGCAGTATTTT. The rearrangement links TRBV6-4 to TRBJ2-3; unclear D gene. The ends were cut back, 5 bases at V and 0 bases at J, with 9 bases in the middle. This CDR3 spans 14 amino acids. Germline lookup yields CDR1 MRHNA and CDR2 SNTAGT.

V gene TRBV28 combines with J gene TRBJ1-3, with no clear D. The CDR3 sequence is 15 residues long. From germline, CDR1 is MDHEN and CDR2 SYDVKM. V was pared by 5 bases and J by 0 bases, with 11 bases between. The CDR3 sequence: CASSRDISSGNTIYF. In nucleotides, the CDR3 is TGTGCCAGCAGTCGTGACATAAGCTCTGGAAACACCATATATTTT.

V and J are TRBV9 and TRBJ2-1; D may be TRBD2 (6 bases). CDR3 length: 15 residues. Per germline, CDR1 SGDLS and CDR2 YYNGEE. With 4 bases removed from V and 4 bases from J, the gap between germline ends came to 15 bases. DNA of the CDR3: TGTGCCAGCAGCCTACGGGGAGGTCCTTACAATGAGCAGTTCTTC. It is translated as CASSLRGGPYNEQFF.

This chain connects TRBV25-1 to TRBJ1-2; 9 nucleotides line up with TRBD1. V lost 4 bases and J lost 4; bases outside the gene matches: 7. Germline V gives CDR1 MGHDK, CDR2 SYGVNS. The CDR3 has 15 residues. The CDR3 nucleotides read TGTGCCAGCAGTGGAACAGGGGGCGCGGGCTATGGCTACACCTTC. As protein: CASSGTGGAGYGYTF.

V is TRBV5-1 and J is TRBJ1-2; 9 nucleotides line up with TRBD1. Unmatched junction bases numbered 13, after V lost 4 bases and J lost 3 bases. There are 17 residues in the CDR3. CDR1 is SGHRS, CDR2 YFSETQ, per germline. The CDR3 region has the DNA TGCGCCAGCAGCCGAGGGACAGGGCTACTCGGGGACTATGGCTACACCTTC. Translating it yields CASSRGTGLLGDYGYTF.

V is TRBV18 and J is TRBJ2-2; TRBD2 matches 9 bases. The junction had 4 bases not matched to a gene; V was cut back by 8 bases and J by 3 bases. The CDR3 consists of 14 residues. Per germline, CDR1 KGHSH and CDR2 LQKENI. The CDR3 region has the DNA TGTGCCAGCGCGGGACTAGCCTACACCGGGGAGCTGTTTTTT. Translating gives CASAGLAYTGELFF. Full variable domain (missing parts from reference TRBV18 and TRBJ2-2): NAGVMQNPRHLVRRRGQEARLRCSPMKGHSHVYWYRQLPEEGLKFMVYLQKENIIDESGMPKERFSAEFPKEGPSILRIQQVVRGDSAAYFCASAGLAYTGELFFGEGSRLTVL.

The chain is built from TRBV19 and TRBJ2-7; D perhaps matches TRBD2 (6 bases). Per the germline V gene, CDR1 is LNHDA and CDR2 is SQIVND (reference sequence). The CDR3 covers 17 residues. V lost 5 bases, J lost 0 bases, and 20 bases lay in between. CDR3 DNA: TGTGCCAGTAGTTTTATCCGGGACTTCACGAGCTCCTACGAGCAGTACTTC. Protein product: CASSFIRDFTSSYEQYF.

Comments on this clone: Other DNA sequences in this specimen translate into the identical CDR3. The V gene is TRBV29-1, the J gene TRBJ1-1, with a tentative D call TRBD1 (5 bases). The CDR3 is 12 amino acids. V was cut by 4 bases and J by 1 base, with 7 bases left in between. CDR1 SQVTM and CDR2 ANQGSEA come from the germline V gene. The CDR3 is CSVGGQNTEAFF. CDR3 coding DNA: TGCAGCGTTGGTGGACAGAACACTGAAGCTTTCTTT. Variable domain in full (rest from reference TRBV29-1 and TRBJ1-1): SAVISQKPSRDICQRGTSLTIQCQVDSQVTMMFWYRQQPGQSLTLIATANQGSEATYESGFVIDKFPISRPNLTFSTLTVSNMSPEDSSIYLCSVGGQNTEAFFGQGTRLTVV.

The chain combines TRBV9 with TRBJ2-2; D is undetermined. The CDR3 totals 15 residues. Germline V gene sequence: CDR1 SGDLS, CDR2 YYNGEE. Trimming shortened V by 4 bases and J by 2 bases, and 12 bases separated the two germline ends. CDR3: CASSNTDFNTGELFF. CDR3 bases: TGTGCCAGCAGCAATACCGACTTCAACACCGGGGAGCTGTTTTTT.

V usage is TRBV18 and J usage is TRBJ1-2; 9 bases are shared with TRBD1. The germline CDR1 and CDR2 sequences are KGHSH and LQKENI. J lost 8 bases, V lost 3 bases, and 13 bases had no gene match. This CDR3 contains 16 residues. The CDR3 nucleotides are TGTGCCAGCTCACCCCAAACGGGACAGGGCCTAGAAGGCTACACCTTC. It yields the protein CASSPQTGQGLEGYTF.

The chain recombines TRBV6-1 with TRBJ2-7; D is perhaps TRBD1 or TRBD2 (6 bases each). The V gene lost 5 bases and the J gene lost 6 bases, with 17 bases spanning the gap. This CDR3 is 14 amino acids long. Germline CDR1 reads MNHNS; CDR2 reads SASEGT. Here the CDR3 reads CASSSTGTGAEQYF. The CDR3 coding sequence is TGTGCCAGCAGTAGTACAGGTACGGGGGCCGAGCAGTACTTC.

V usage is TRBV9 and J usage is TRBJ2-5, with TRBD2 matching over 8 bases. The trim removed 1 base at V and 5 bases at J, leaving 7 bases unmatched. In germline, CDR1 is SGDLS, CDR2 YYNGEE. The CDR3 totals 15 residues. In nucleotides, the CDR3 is TGTGCCAGCAGCGTATTCAGCGGGAGTGGGGAGACCCAGTACTTC. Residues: CASSVFSGSGETQYF.

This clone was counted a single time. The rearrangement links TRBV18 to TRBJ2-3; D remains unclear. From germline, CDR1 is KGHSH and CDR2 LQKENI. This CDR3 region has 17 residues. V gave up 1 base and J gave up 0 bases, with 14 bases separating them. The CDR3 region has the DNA TGTGCCAGCTCACCACTGAGTTTCGGTTCTAGCACAGATACGCAGTATTTT. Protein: CASSPLSFGSSTDTQYF.

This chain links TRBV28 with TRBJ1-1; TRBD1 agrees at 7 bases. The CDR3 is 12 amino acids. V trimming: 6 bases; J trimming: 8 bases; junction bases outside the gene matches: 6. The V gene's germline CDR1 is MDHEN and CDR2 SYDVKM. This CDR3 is CASRTGQFEAFF. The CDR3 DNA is TGTGCCAGCAGAACGGGACAGTTCGAAGCTTTCTTT. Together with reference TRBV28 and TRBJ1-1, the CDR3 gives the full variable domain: DVKVTQSSRYLVKRTGEKVFLECVQDMDHENMFWYRQDPGLGLRLIYFSYDVKMKEKGDIPEGYSVSREKKERFSLILESASTNQTSMYLCASRTGQFEAFFGQGTRLTVV.

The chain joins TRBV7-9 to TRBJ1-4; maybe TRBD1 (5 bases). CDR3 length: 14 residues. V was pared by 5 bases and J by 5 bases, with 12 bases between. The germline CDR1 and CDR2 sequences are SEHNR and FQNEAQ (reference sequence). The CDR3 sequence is CASSGGTYNEKLFF. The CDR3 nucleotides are TGTGCCAGCAGCGGGGGGACTTACAATGAAAAACTGTTTTTT.

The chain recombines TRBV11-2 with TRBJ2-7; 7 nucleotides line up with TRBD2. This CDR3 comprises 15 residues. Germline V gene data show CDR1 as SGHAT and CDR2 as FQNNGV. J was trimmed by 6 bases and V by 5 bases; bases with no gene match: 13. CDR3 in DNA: TGTGCCAGCAGCGCAATCGGACTAGGTGGGACCGAGCAGTACTTC. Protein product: CASSAIGLGGTEQYF.

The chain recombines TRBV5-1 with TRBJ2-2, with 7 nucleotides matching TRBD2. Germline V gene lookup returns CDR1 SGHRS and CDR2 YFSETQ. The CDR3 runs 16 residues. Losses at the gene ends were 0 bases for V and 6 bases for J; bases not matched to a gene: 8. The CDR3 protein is CASSLVASGVAGELFF. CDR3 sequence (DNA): TGCGCCAGCAGCTTGGTGGCTAGCGGCGTCGCCGGGGAGCTGTTTTTT.

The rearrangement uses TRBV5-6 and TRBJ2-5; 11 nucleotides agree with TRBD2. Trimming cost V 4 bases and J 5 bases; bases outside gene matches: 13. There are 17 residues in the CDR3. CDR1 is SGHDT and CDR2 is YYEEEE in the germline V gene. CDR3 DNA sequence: TGTGCCAGCAGCGTATCTAGCGGGAGGTGGTTAGTCGAGACCCAGTACTTC. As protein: CASSVSSGRWLVETQYF.

The CDR3 region is CASSYSTDPSYEQYF. The CDR3 DNA reads as TGTGCCAGCAGTTACTCAACGGATCCCTCCTACGAGCAGTACTTC. This chain joins TRBV6-5 and TRBJ2-7, with unresolved D. Germline V lookup: CDR1 MNHEY, CDR2 SVGAGI. V was cut by 0 bases and J by 0 bases, with 9 bases left in between. The length of the CDR3 is 15 residues.

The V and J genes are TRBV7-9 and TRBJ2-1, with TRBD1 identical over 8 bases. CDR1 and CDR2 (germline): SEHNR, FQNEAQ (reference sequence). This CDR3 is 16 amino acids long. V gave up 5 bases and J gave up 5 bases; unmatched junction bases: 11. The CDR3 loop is CASSRYEGQGHNEQFF. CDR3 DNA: TGTGCCAGCAGCCGATATGAAGGACAGGGACACAATGAGCAGTTCTTC.